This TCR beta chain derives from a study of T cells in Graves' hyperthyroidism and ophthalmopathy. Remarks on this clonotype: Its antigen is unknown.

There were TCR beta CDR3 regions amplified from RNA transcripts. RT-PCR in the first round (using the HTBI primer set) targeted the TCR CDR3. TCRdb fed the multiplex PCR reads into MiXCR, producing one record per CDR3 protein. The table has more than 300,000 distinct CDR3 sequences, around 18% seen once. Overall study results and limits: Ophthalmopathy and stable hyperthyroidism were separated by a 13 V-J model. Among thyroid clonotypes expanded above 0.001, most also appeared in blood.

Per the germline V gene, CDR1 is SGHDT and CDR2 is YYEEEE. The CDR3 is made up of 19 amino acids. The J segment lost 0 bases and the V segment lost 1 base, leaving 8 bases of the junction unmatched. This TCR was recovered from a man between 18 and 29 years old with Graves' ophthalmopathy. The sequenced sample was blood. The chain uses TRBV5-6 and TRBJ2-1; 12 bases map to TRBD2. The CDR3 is CASSLYTSGGLSSYNEQFF. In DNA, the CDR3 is TGTGCCAGCAGCTTGTACACTAGCGGGGGGCTGAGCTCCTACAATGAGCAGTTCTTC.